The 3 T cell receptor beta chains presented below share a single source sample, sequenced in a study of T cell responses to AZD1222 COVID-19 vaccine. Here immunoSEQ multiplex PCR was the method, and the copy in TCRdb shows in-frame clones only, minus some. The sample shows fewer than 200,000 clones, approximately 94% of them seen only once. The sample in question was peripheral blood, obtained on day 0 of AZD1222 vaccination. The source is an adult in good health.

The gene calls are TRBV6-5 and TRBJ1-2, with D possibly TRBD1 on 5 matching bases. This CDR3 is 15 amino acids long. Germline assignment: CDR1 MNHEY and CDR2 SVGAGI. Trimming removed 6 bases at V and 0 bases at J, with 14 bases between. CDR3 nucleotide sequence: TGTGCCAGCAGCGGGCGGGGGTTTCCTAACTATGGCTACACCTTC. As protein: CASSGRGFPNYGYTF.

CDR3 nucleotides: TGTGCCAGCACCCGGTCGAACTATGGCTACACCTTC. It is translated as CASTRSNYGYTF. V usage is TRBV28 and J usage is TRBJ1-2, with no clear D. The V end was cut by 7 bases, the J end by 2 bases, with 8 bases between. Germline CDR1 reads MDHEN; CDR2 reads SYDVKM. The CDR3 is made up of 12 amino acids.

V is TRBV7-6 and J is TRBJ2-1, with 14 nucleotides matching TRBD2. V gave up 3 bases and J gave up 9 bases; unmatched junction bases: 4. There are 15 residues in the CDR3. The germline CDR1 and CDR2 sequences are SGHVS and FNYEAQ. The CDR3 protein is CASSLTSGRAGEQFF. The DNA of the CDR3 is TGTGCCAGCAGCTTGACTAGCGGGAGGGCCGGTGAGCAGTTCTTC.